This entry lists 4 T cell receptor beta chains sequenced from one sample in a study of beta chain features in type 1 diabetes. Study results and caveats: TCRB CDR3s from Type 1 diabetes patients were moderately but significantly shorter in all four CD4+ subsets.

Their antigens remain unidentified. Expressed TCRB transcripts were sequenced because the isolated RNA had all been reverse transcribed beforehand. The data were produced by immunoSEQ multiplex PCR, yet TCRdb's version contains in-frame clones alone and is incomplete. The repertoire includes 150,000 to 200,000 clones, more than 60% of them detected once, and around 0.096% sits in the top ten. The sample was naive CD4+ T cells from blood. These receptors all come from a man in his thirties or forties with type 1 diabetes.

This clone was observed a few times. The chain links TRBV7-9 to TRBJ2-5; D may be TRBD1 or TRBD2 (5 bases each). Per germline, CDR1 SEHNR and CDR2 FQNEAQ (reference sequence). The V gene lost 7 bases and the J gene lost 3 bases, with 15 bases spanning the gap. The CDR3 extends over 14 amino acids. Here the CDR3 DNA reads TGTGCCAGCACCGACCCGGGACCAAAAGAGACCCAGTACTTC. Amino acids: CASTDPGPKETQYF.

This chain links TRBV9 with TRBJ2-7; the D is unclear. Germline V gives CDR1 SGDLS, CDR2 YYNGEE. The CDR3 has 14 residues. With 4 bases removed from V and 4 bases from J, the gap between germline ends came to 15 bases. In DNA form, the CDR3 reads TGTGCCAGCAGCCGGACGGGCAAGGTTTACGAGCAGTACTTC. This translates into CASSRTGKVYEQYF.

CDR3 sequence: CASSFFGPTDTQYF. CDR3 bases: TGTGCCAGCAGCTTTTTTGGTCCTACAGATACGCAGTATTTT. The chain combines TRBV7-2 with TRBJ2-3; D call uncertain. Germline CDR1 reads SGHTA; CDR2 reads FQGNSA. The CDR3 runs 14 residues. Between the trimmed V and J ends, which lost 3 bases and 3 bases, there was a span of 10 bases.

This clone was recorded a few times. This chain connects TRBV29-1 to TRBJ2-7; D may be TRBD1 or TRBD2 (6 bases each). Germline-derived CDR1 and CDR2 are SQVTM and ANQGSEA. CDR3 length: 14 amino acids. The V and J ends lost 2 bases and 3 bases respectively, with 14 bases between them. The CDR3 DNA reads TGCAGCGTTGAAATCGGGGGCTTAGGCTACGAGCAGTACTTC. It specifies CSVEIGGLGYEQYF.